This T cell receptor (beta chain) was sequenced for a study of blood T cell repertoires in COVID-19. About the research overall: T cells, B-cell-depleted T cells, or PBMCs provided the cDNA or gDNA that served as material.

V was cut by 4 bases and J by 2 bases, with 12 bases left in between. Germline assignment: CDR1 SEHNR and CDR2 FQNEAQ (reference sequence). The length of the CDR3 is 14 residues. As processed by the authors: For nucleated cells, counts were estimated from reference gene primer amplification. The data were produced by immunoSEQ multiplex PCR, yet TCRdb's version contains in-frame clones alone and is incomplete. The V and J calls and clone size are taken from that table; D and trimming were inferred from the DNA. The table records more than 200,000 clones, around 80% of them present only once. This TCR derives from a man aged 25 to 40 with acute COVID-19. The chain carries TRBV7-9 and TRBJ2-7; possibly TRBD2 for D (5 bases). The sample taken for sequencing was PBMCs or T cells enriched from blood (not recorded which). The CDR3 sequence is CASSWRAPPYEQYF. CDR3 bases: TGTGCCAGCAGCTGGCGGGCTCCTCCCTACGAGCAGTACTTC.